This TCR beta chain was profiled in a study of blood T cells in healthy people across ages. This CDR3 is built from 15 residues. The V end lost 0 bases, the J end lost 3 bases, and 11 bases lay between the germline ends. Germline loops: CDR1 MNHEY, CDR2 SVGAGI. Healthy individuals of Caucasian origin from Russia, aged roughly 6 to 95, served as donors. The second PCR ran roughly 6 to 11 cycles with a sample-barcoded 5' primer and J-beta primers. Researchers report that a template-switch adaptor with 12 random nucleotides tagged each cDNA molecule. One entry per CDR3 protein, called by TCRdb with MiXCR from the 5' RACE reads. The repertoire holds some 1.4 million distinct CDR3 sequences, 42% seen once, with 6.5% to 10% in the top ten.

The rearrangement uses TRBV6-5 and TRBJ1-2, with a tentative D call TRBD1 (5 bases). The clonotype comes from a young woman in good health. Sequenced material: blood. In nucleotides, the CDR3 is TGTGCCAGCAGTTACTCGCGGGGGTCGTACTATGGCTACACCTTC. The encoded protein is CASSYSRGSYYGYTF.